One T cell receptor beta chain is described in this entry. The sample belongs to a study of radiation and T cells in renal cell carcinoma. This CDR3 has 15 amino acids. V was cut by 3 bases and J by 1 base, with 12 bases left in between. CDR1 and CDR2 (germline): SGHAT, FQNNGV. Treatment in this sample: treatment-naive control, cytoreductive nephrectomy. Controls were unirradiated tumors from treatment-naive cytoreductive nephrectomy patients. Libraries were prepared by immunoSEQ multiplex PCR; TCRdb keeps only in-frame clonotypes and omits some of them. The data hold approximately 25,000 clones, with 45% to 55% observed a single time.

The chain recombines TRBV11-2 with TRBJ2-5; unclear D gene. This TCR was sampled from a human donor with renal cell carcinoma. The sample consisted of tumor tissue, taken from a patient whose treatment was nephrectomy without radiotherapy. CDR3: CASSFWAATQETQYF. CDR3 bases: TGTGCCAGCAGCTTCTGGGCCGCAACCCAAGAGACCCAGTACTTC.